Each of the 25 T cell receptor beta chains below was sequenced from the same sample in a study of T cells after yellow fever vaccination. MiXCR, run by TCRdb on the 5' RACE reads, gives a single entry per CDR3 protein. The repertoire includes 450,000 to 550,000 distinct CDR3 sequences, less than 25% of them detected once, and roughly a sixth sits in the top ten. Sequenced material: PBMCs, taken less than 25 days after the first yellow fever vaccination. The source of these receptors is a man younger than 30 who received the YFV17D yellow fever vaccine.

This clonotype came up a few times. The chain combines TRBV6-5 with TRBJ1-6, with D possibly being TRBD1 (5 bases). Trimming pared 2 bases from V and 10 bases from J, leaving 15 bases between. This CDR3 spans 15 amino acids. The germline CDR1 and CDR2 sequences are MNHEY and SVGAGI. The DNA for the CDR3 is TGTGCCAGCAGTTACGCCGGGACCGGGCGCTCACCCCTCCACTTT. Translation: CASSYAGTGRSPLHF.

This clonotype appeared a few times. The V call is TRBV6-5, the J call TRBJ2-3; no clear D. Germline V gene lookup returns CDR1 MNHEY and CDR2 SVGAGI. With 2 bases removed from V and 6 bases from J, the gap between germline ends came to 6 bases. This CDR3 is built from 12 residues. The CDR3 DNA follows: TGTGCCAGCAGTTACACCGGGGATACGCAGTATTTT. Encoded protein: CASSYTGDTQYF.

This clonotype showed up just a few times. The chain carries TRBV5-6 and TRBJ1-1; a possible D gene is TRBD1 (6 bases). V was shortened by 1 base and J by 6 bases, with 13 bases between the two germline ends. Germline V CDR1 and CDR2: SGHDT, YYEEEE. The length of the CDR3 is 14 residues. The CDR3 DNA follows: TGTGCCAGCAGCTTGCTTCAGGGGAGGGCTGAAGCTTTCTTT. This sequence encodes CASSLLQGRAEAFF.

V is TRBV4-1 and J is TRBJ1-5, with D perhaps TRBD1 (5 bases). V gave up 1 base and J gave up 7 bases, with 14 bases separating them. The CDR3 has 15 amino acids. Germline V gives CDR1 MGHRA, CDR2 YSYEKL. In nucleotides, the CDR3 is TGCGCCAGCAGCCAAGGGATTGGGGGTGAACAGCCCCAGCATTTT. Residues: CASSQGIGGEQPQHF.

In this sample, this clonotype turned up a few times. The chain has TRBV29-1 and TRBJ2-5, with 13 bases aligning to TRBD2. The germline V gene has CDR1 SQVTM and CDR2 ANQGSEA. V gave up 6 bases and J gave up 2 bases; unmatched junction bases: 3. CDR3 length: 14 residues. This CDR3 is CSVRLAGGQETQYF. The CDR3 DNA reads TGCAGCGTCCGACTAGCGGGGGGACAAGAGACCCAGTACTTC.

The rearrangement uses TRBV7-9 and TRBJ2-7; D is unresolved. Germline values: CDR1 SEHNR, CDR2 FQNEAQ (reference sequence). With 5 bases removed from V and 1 base from J, the gap between germline ends came to 9 bases. CDR3 length equals 13 residues. CDR3: CASSNYASYEQYV. The CDR3 bases are TGTGCCAGCAGCAACTACGCATCCTACGAGCAGTACGTC.

V gene TRBV5-5 combines with J gene TRBJ2-7; D remains unclear. The germline V gene has CDR1 SGHKS and CDR2 YYEKEE (reference sequence). This CDR3 is 13 amino acids long. V was cut by 1 base and J by 3 bases, with 8 bases left in between. For the CDR3, the DNA is TGTGCCAGCAGCTTGCGGGCAGGCTACGAGCAGTACGTC. It specifies CASSLRAGYEQYV.

This clonotype has a handful of counts. V and J are TRBV10-1 and TRBJ1-5; D possibly corresponds to TRBD1 (6 bases). Trimming took 2 bases from V and 7 from J, leaving 9 bases between them. The CDR3 extends over 13 amino acids. The germline CDR1 and CDR2 sequences are WNHNN and SYGVQD (reference sequence). The CDR3 here is CASSEGRGQPQHF. The CDR3 coding sequence is TGCGCCAGCAGTGAGGGCAGGGGCCAGCCCCAGCATTTT.

This clonotype was found a few times. The rearrangement links TRBV20-1 to TRBJ1-1; a possible D gene is TRBD1 (6 bases). Germline V gene lookup returns CDR1 DFQATT and CDR2 SNEGSKA (reference sequence). V gave up 6 bases and J gave up 5 bases, with 19 bases separating them. This CDR3 is 14 amino acids long. CDR3 in amino acids: CSARRSGGRTEAFF. CDR3 nucleotides: TGCAGTGCCCGAAGGTCCGGGGGCAGGACTGAAGCTTTCTTT.

The chain uses TRBV11-2 and TRBJ1-6, with a weak D call TRBD1 (5 bases). The CDR3 length is 16 residues. Trimming left V 1 base short and J 4 bases short, with 11 bases between. Germline V lookup: CDR1 SGHAT, CDR2 FQNNGV. The CDR3 bases are TGTGCCAGCAGCTTAGCTGCGACAGCATATAATTCACCCCTCCACTTT. Translated: CASSLAATAYNSPLHF. Complete variable domain (other parts from reference TRBV11-2 and TRBJ1-6): EAGVAQSPRYKIIEKRQSVAFWCNPISGHATLYWYQQILGQGPKLLIQFQNNGVVDDSQLPKDRFSAERLKGVDSTLKIQPAKLEDSAVYLCASSLAATAYNSPLHFGNGTRLTVT.

This clonotype was counted many times. The CDR3 region has the DNA TGTGCCAGCAGCTTAGATCCCTTCTTAGGACGGCCTAACTATGGCTACACCTTC. Its translation: CASSLDPFLGRPNYGYTF. The rearrangement joins TRBV11-2 to TRBJ1-2; D is unclear. The CDR3 covers 18 residues. Germline V gene data show CDR1 as SGHAT and CDR2 as FQNNGV. Deletions cut 0 bases from V and 0 bases from J, with 17 bases between.

This chain links TRBV7-9 with TRBJ2-1; D is possibly TRBD2 (6 bases). CDR1 and CDR2 (germline): SEHNR, FQNEAQ (reference sequence). V lost 7 bases to trimming and J lost 6 bases, with 16 bases between them. This CDR3 comprises 14 residues. The CDR3 nucleotides read TGTGCCAGCAACCGACTAGGGGCGGGCAATGAGCAGTTCTTC. Its protein product is CASNRLGAGNEQFF.

J is TRBJ2-4 and V is TRBV20-1, with TRBD2 identical over 16 bases. The germline V gene has CDR1 DFQATT and CDR2 SNEGSKA (reference sequence). This CDR3 is built from 20 residues. Trimming took 2 bases from V and 3 from J; bases not matched to a gene: 13. The CDR3 nucleotides are TGCAGTGCTAGACCCGGGACTAGCGGGGGGGCGTCTCTTGTCAAAAACATTCAGTACTTC. It is translated as CSARPGTSGGASLVKNIQYF.

The chain uses TRBV5-4 and TRBJ2-7; D may be TRBD1 or TRBD2 (5 bases each). Germline lookup yields CDR1 SGHNT and CDR2 YYREEE (reference sequence). The CDR3 spans 13 residues. V was shortened by 0 bases and J by 7 bases, with 11 bases between the two germline ends. The CDR3 bases are TGTGCCAGCAGCTTGGTGGGGGAAGCTGAGCAGTACGTC. Its protein product is CASSLVGEAEQYV.

V is TRBV20-1 and J is TRBJ2-5; tentatively, D is TRBD2 (6 bases). Trimming pared 1 base from V and 4 bases from J, leaving 10 bases between. This CDR3 has 13 amino acids. Germline lookup yields CDR1 DFQATT and CDR2 SNEGSKA (reference sequence). DNA of the CDR3: TGCAGTGCTAGAGTTACAGCGGGAGAGACCCAGTACTTC. This translates into CSARVTAGETQYF.

This chain links TRBV12-3 or TRBV12-4 with TRBJ1-2, with D hard to call. The CDR3 sequence is 14 residues long. V lost 7 bases and J lost 2, with 14 bases in between. CDR3 bases: TGTGCCAGCACCAGATCGATGGAGAACTATGGCTACACCTTC. Translation gives CASTRSMENYGYTF.

Only a few counts were recorded for this clonotype. This chain connects TRBV27 to TRBJ2-7; 9 nucleotides align to TRBD2. CDR1 and CDR2 from the germline V gene are MNHEY and SMNVEV (reference sequence). Trimming removed 6 bases from V and 4 bases from J; junction bases left unmatched: 10. This CDR3 comprises 15 residues. The chain's CDR3 is CASSSRAGGGYEQYF. CDR3 DNA: TGTGCCAGCAGCTCAAGAGCGGGGGGCGGATACGAGCAGTACTTC.

This chain joins TRBV5-1 and TRBJ1-1; D uncertain. This CDR3 is built from 17 residues. Trimming removed 0 bases from V and 5 bases from J, with 20 bases in between. The germline V gene has CDR1 SGHRS and CDR2 YFSETQ. In DNA form, the CDR3 reads TGCGCCAGCAGCTTGGATCGTGCGAGGACCCCTAAGACTGAAGCTTTCTTT. Encoded protein: CASSLDRARTPKTEAFF.

This clonotype has only a few counts. Written as DNA, the CDR3 is TGTGCCACCAGCAGAGTGACAGTCCGACTGGAAAGTTACAATGAGCAGTTCTTC. Translated: CATSRVTVRLESYNEQFF. The V and J genes are TRBV15 and TRBJ2-1; TRBD1 is a possible D gene (5 bases). Trimming removed 1 base at V and 4 bases at J, with 20 bases between. The germline V gene has CDR1 LNHNV and CDR2 YYDKDF (reference sequence). This CDR3 is built from 18 residues. Full variable domain (remainder filled in from reference TRBV15 and TRBJ2-1): DAMVIQNPRYQVTQFGKPVTLSCSQTLNHNVMYWYQQKSSQAPKLLFHYYDKDFNNEADTPDNFQSRRPNTSFCFLDIRSPGLGDTAMYLCATSRVTVRLESYNEQFFGPGTRLTVL.

The table lists this clonotype with a few counts. The rearrangement links TRBV16 to TRBJ1-2; TRBD1 might be the D (6 bases). Looked up from germline, CDR1 is KGHSY and CDR2 is FQNENV. The ends were cut back, 0 bases at V and 1 base at J, with 12 bases in the middle. The CDR3 totals 16 residues. The CDR3 sequence: CASSQSLQGYNYGYTF. CDR3 bases: TGTGCCAGCAGCCAATCTCTCCAGGGGTATAACTATGGCTACACCTTC.

V gene TRBV7-9 combines with J gene TRBJ2-7, with a tentative D call TRBD2 (6 bases). Germline CDR1 is SEHNR and CDR2 is FQNEAQ (reference sequence). The V and J ends lost 1 base and 4 bases respectively, with 11 bases between them. This CDR3 contains 14 residues. The CDR3 bases are TGTGCCAGCAGCTTAGAGTTTGGGAGGTACGAGCAGTACTTC. It translates to CASSLEFGRYEQYF.

V gene TRBV5-6 combines with J gene TRBJ2-3; no clear D. CDR3 length equals 17 residues. Germline-derived CDR1 and CDR2 are SGHDT and YYEEEE. V shed 0 bases and J shed 1 base, with 15 bases lying between them. CDR3 DNA sequence: TGTGCCAGCAGCTTGGCCGTCGCTTCTCGGGGCACAGATACGCAGTATTTT. As protein: CASSLAVASRGTDTQYF.

This clonotype was seen a handful of times. The V call is TRBV21-1, the J call TRBJ2-5; the table gives TRBD2 as D, unverified against the DNA. TRBV21-1 is recorded as a pseudogene. There are 18 residues in the CDR3. The CDR3 loop is CASSKAPSGGSIRETQYF. CDR3 DNA: TGTGCCAGCAGCAAAGCCCCTAGCGGGGGTTCCATAAGAGAGACCCAGTACTTC.

This clonotype was seen at least ten times. The chain recombines TRBV6-1 with TRBJ2-5; D is perhaps TRBD1 (6 bases). Trimming took off 6 bases at V and 5 bases at J, with 16 bases between the two ends. This CDR3 is built from 14 residues. The germline CDR1 and CDR2 sequences are MNHNS and SASEGT. This CDR3 is CASSDRSRSETQYF. CDR3 nucleotide sequence: TGTGCCAGCAGCGACAGGTCTCGGAGTGAGACCCAGTACTTC.

This clonotype was seen ten or more times. This chain uses TRBV9 with TRBJ2-5; D might be TRBD1 (5 bases). Germline values: CDR1 SGDLS, CDR2 YYNGEE. Trimming took 0 bases from V and 4 from J, leaving 13 bases between them. This CDR3 is built from 15 residues. The CDR3 DNA reads as TGTGCCAGCAGCGTAGAGGGCAGGGCGGCAGAGACCCAGTACTTC. It codes for CASSVEGRAAETQYF.